The next 11 T cell receptor beta chains were all read from a single sample in a study of monozygotic twins with inflammatory bowel disease. Reprocessing the 5' RACE reads, TCRdb reports a single entry for every CDR3 protein and omits DNA. The sample has approximately 400,000 distinct CDR3 sequences. Sequencing was done on a sample of blood. Receptors were obtained from a human donor with ulcerative colitis or Crohn's disease, or a healthy co-twin of an affected twin (not recorded which).

The rearrangement links TRBV29-1 to TRBJ2-5; absent DNA, TCRdb's TRBD1 call cannot be checked. Germline values: CDR1 SQVTM, CDR2 ANQGSEA. The CDR3 loop spans 12 amino acids. The CDR3 loop is CSVAGTGETQYF.

The V gene is TRBV29-1, the J gene TRBJ1-5. The CDR3 is made up of 12 amino acids. The germline V gene encodes CDR1 SQVTM and CDR2 ANQGSEA. The CDR3: CSVGSNNQPQHF.

V gene TRBV20-1 combines with J gene TRBJ2-4; TCRdb names TRBD1, which stays unverified in the absence of DNA. Per germline, CDR1 DFQATT and CDR2 SNEGSKA (reference sequence). The CDR3 sequence is 15 residues long. The CDR3 sequence: CSASEGQLAKNIQYF.

The gene calls are TRBV4-3 and TRBJ1-3. The length of the CDR3 is 17 residues. CDR1 and CDR2 (germline): LGHNA, YSLEER. This chain's CDR3 is CASSQDYQPFSGNTIYF.

V gene TRBV10-3 combines with J gene TRBJ2-5; as DNA is missing, the TRBD1 call by TCRdb cannot be tested. CDR3 size: 15 residues. CDR1 ENHRY and CDR2 SYGVKD come from the germline V gene. The CDR3 here is CAIATPGGNRETQYF.

V usage is TRBV4-1 and J usage is TRBJ2-2; TCRdb lists TRBD2, though no DNA is available to test this call. From germline, CDR1 is MGHRA and CDR2 YSYEKL. The CDR3 is 14 residues long. The CDR3 reads CASSQALGTGELFF.

This chain connects TRBV7-2 to TRBJ1-2; checking the TCRdb D call of TRBD1 is not possible without DNA. Germline CDR1 reads SGHTA; CDR2 reads FQGNSA. The CDR3 length is 14 residues. CDR3 amino acids: CASRSGQGALGYTF. Complete variable domain (other parts from reference TRBV7-2 and TRBJ1-2): GAGVSQSPSNKVTEKGKDVELRCDPISGHTALYWYRQSLGQGLEFLIYFQGNSAPDKSGLPSDRFSAERTGGSVSTLTIQRTQQEDSAVYLCASRSGQGALGYTFGSGTRLTVV.

The J gene is TRBJ2-2, the V gene TRBV6-5; no DNA is available, so the TRBD1 call from TCRdb remains unchecked. CDR1 is MNHEY, CDR2 SVGAGI, per germline. This CDR3 has 15 residues. CDR3 region: CASSLTGSNTGELFF.

The chain uses TRBV11-2 and TRBJ1-3. This CDR3 is built from 15 residues. Germline V CDR1 and CDR2: SGHAT, FQNNGV. CDR3 sequence reads: CASSLLLASGNTIYF.

CDR3 loop: CASSGQLVNTEAFF. The rearrangement links TRBV6-2 or TRBV6-3 to TRBJ1-1; TCRdb calls TRBD1, which cannot be checked without DNA. The CDR3 extends over 14 amino acids. Per the germline V gene, CDR1 is MNHEY and CDR2 is SVGEGT.

The chain has TRBV5-1 and TRBJ1-4; the TRBD1 assignment by TCRdb is unverifiable without DNA. This CDR3 region has 16 residues. The germline gives CDR1 SGHRS, CDR2 YFSETQ. CDR3 in amino acids: CASSLLSPGQNEKLFF.